This record covers a single T cell receptor beta chain. Its cognate antigen is unknown. These data belong to a study of OX40 agonist ivuxolimab in advanced cancers. Looking at the study overall: The patients received ivuxolimab by intravenous route every 2 weeks at 0.01 to 10 mg/kg. Three patients got partial responses; one had hepatocellular carcinoma and two had cutaneous melanoma. Study-level points and caveats: CD4+ and CD8+ blood T cells expanded clonally by week 6 at 0.1 to 3.0 mg/kg. Expanded clones belonging to CD8+ T cells outnumbered, on average, those of CD4+.

V gave up 3 bases and J gave up 4 bases, with 13 bases separating them. The CDR3 is 15 amino acids. This table comes from immunoSEQ multiplex PCR, and its TCRdb copy is limited to in-frame clones, with some not included. The sample has approximately 60,000 clones; approximately 86% are singletons. This sequence was found in an adult with an advanced solid tumor such as melanoma, head and neck, liver or kidney cancer. The chain joins TRBV23-1 to TRBJ1-3, with unresolved D. TRBV23-1 qualifies as an ORF whose function is uncertain. The material was CD4+ or CD8+ T cells sorted from blood, obtained in a trial of the OX40 agonist ivuxolimab. The CDR3 reads CASSHRARKGNTIYF. The CDR3 DNA reads TGCGCCAGCAGTCACCGGGCCAGAAAGGGAAACACCATATATTTT.